This TCR beta chain was found in a study of blood T cells in healthy people across ages. General study results and limits: Samples with more naive T cells showed higher observed beta diversity.

A second roughly 7 to 11 cycle PCR used barcoded and J-beta primers. TCRdb passed the 5' RACE reads through MiXCR, listing each CDR3 protein once. The sample holds roughly 1.9 million distinct CDR3 sequences, roughly two fifths seen once. Germline CDR1 and CDR2: LGHNA and YSLEER. V lost 2 bases, J lost 3 bases, and 10 bases lay in between. The length of the CDR3 is 14 residues. There are a few counts of this clonotype. Antigen specificity is unknown. The sample comprised blood. The sequence derives from a human donor in good health. V gene TRBV4-3 combines with J gene TRBJ1-2; D is unclear. The CDR3 reads CASSQQVQDYGYTF. The CDR3 region has the DNA TGCGCCAGCAGCCAACAGGTCCAGGACTATGGCTACACCTTC.